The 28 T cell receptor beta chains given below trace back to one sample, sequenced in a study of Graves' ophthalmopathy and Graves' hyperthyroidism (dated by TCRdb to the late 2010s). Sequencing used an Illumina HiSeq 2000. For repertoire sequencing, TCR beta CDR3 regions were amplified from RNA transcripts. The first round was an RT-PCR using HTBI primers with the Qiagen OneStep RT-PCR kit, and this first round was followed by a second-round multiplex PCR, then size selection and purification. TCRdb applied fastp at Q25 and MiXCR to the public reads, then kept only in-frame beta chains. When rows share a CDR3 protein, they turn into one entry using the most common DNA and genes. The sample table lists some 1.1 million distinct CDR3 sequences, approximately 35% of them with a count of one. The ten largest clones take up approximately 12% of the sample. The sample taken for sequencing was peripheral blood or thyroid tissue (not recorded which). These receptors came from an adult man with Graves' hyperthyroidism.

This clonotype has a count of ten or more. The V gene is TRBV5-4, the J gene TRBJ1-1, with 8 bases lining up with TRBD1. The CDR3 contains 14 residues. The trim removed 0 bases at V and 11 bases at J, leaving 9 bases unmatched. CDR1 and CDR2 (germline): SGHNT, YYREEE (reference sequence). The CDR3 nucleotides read TGTGCCAGCAGCTTGGGGGGACAGGCCGCGGTGGCTTTCTTT. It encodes CASSLGGQAAVAFF.

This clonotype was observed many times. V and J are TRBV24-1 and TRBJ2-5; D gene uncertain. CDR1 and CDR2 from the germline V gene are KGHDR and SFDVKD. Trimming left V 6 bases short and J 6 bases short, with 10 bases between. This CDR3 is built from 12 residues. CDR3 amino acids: CATSQQGQTQYF. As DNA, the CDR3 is TGTGCCACCAGTCAACAAGGGCAGACCCAGTACTTC.

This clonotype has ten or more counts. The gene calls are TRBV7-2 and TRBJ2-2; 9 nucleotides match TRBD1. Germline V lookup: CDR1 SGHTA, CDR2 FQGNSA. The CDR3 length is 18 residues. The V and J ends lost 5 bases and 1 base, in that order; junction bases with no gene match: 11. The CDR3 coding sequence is TGTGCCAGCAGCCAGGACAGGGGTCTTTTTGGGAACACCGGGGAGCTGTTTTTT. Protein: CASSQDRGLFGNTGELFF.

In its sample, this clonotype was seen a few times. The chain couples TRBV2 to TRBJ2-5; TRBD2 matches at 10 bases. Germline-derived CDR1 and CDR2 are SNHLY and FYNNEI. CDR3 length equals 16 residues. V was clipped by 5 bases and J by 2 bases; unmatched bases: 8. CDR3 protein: CASSPRTSGLQETQYF. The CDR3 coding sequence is TGTGCCAGCAGTCCCCGGACTAGCGGATTACAAGAGACCCAGTACTTC.

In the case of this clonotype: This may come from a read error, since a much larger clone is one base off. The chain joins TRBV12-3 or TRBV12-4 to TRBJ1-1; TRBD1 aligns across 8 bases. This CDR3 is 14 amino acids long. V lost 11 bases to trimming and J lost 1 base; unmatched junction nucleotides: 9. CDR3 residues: CAGQTGDGNTEAFF. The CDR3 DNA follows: TGTGCCGGCCAGACAGGGGACGGGAACACTGAAGCTTTCTTT.

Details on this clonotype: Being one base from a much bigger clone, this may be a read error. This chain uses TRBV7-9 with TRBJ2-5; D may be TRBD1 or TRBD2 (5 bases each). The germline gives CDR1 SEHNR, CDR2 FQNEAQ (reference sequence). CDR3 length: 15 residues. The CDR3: CASSPTGTVQGTQYF. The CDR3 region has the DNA TGTGCCAGCAGCCCGACCGGGACGGTCCAAGGGACCCAGTACTTC.

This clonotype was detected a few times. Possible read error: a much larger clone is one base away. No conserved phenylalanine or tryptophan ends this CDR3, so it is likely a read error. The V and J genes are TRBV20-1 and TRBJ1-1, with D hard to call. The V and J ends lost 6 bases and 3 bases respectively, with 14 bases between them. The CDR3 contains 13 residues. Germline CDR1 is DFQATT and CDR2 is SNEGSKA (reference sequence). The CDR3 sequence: CSATPDEDTEAFI. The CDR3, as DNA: TGCAGTGCCACTCCCGACGAAGACACTGAAGCTTTCATT.

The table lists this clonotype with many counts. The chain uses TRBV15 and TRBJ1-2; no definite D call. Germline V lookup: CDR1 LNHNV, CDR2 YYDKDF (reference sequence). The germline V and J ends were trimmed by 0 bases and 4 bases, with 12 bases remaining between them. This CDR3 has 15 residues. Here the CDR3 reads CATSRDPARTYGYTF. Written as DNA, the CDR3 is TGTGCCACCAGCAGAGATCCGGCGCGGACCTATGGCTACACCTTC.

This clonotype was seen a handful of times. CDR3 bases: TGTGCCAGCAGATACCACAGAATCGGGGGTGGCTACACCTTC. This encodes CASRYHRIGGGYTF. The J gene is TRBJ1-2, the V gene TRBV6-1; D is perhaps TRBD1 (5 bases). V lost 6 bases and J 7 bases, leaving 18 bases between the germline ends. The CDR3 length is 14 residues. The germline V gene has CDR1 MNHNS and CDR2 SASEGT.

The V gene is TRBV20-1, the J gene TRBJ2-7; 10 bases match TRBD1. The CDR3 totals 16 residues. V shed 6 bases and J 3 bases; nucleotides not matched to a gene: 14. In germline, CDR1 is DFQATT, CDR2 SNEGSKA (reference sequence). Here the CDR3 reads CSALDRGRSNGYEQYF. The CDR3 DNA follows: TGCAGTGCCCTTGACAGGGGGCGCAGTAATGGCTACGAGCAGTACTTC.

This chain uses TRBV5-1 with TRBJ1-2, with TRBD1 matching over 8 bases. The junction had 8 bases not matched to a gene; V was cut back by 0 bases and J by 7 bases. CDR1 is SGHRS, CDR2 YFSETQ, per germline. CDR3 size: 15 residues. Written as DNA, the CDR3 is TGCGCCAGCAGCTTGGACGGGCAGGGGGCCTCTGGCTACACCTTC. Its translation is CASSLDGQGASGYTF.

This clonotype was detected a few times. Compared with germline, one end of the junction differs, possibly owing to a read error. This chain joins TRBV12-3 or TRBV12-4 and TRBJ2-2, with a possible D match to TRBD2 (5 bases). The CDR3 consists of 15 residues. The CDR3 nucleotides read TGTGCCAGCAGACTATCTCACAGAAAAACCGGGAAGCTGTTTTTT. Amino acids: CASRLSHRKTGKLFF.

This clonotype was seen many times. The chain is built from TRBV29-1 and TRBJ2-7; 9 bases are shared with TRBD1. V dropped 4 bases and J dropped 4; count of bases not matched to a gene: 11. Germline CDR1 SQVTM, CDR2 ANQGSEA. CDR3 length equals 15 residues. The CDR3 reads CSVVGSDRGGYEQYF. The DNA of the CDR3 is TGCAGCGTTGTCGGGAGCGACAGGGGGGGATACGAGCAGTACTTC.

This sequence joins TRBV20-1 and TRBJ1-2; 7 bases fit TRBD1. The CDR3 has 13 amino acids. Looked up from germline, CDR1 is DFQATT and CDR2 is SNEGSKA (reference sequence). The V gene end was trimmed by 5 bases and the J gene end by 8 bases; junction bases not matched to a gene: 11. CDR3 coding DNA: TGCAGTGCTGCTGCACAGGGGTTAAGCGGCTACACCTTC. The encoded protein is CSAAAQGLSGYTF.

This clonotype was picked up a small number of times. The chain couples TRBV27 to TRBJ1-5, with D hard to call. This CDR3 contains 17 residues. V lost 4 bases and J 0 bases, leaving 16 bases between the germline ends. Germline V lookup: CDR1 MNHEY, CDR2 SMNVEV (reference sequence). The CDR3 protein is CASSSTMTGYSNQPQHF. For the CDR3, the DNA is TGTGCCAGCAGTTCGACAATGACGGGTTATAGCAATCAGCCCCAGCATTTT.

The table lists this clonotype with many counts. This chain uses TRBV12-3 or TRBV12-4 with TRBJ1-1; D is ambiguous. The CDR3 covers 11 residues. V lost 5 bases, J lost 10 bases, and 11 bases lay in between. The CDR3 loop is CASSPVPVAFF. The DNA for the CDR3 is TGTGCCAGCAGTCCCGTACCTGTAGCTTTCTTT.

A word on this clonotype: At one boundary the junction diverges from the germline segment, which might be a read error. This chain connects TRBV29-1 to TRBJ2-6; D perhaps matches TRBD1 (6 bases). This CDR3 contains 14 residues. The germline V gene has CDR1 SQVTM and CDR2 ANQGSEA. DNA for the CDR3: TGCAGCGTTGGGTTTAACACAGGGATGGGCACTGAAGCTTTC. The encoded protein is CSVGFNTGMGTEAF.

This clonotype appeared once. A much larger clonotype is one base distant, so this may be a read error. CDR3: CASSLAPRGAGDTIYF. The CDR3 DNA sequence: TGTGCCAGCAGCTTAGCTCCCCGGGGCGCTGGAGACACCATATATTTT. The chain employs TRBV7-9 and TRBJ1-3; D possibly corresponds to TRBD1 (5 bases). The CDR3 covers 16 residues. CDR1 and CDR2 from the germline V gene are SEHNR and FQNEAQ (reference sequence). The whole variable domain, filled in from reference TRBV7-9 and TRBJ1-3, reads DTGVSQNPRHKITKRGQNVTFRCDPISEHNRLYWYRQTLGQGPEFLTYFQNEAQLEKSRLLSDRFSAERPKGSFSTLEIQRTEQGDSAMYLCASSLAPRGAGDTIYFGEGSWLTVV.

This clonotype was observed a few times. CDR3 sequence (DNA): TGTGCCAGCACCCTGGACAGCCCCAATCAGCCCCAGCATTTT. Protein sequence: CASTLDSPNQPQHF. The chain is built from TRBV6-5 and TRBJ1-5; D perhaps matches TRBD1 (6 bases). Trimming removed 7 bases at V and 3 bases at J, with 13 bases between. Germline CDR1 is MNHEY and CDR2 is SVGAGI. This CDR3 region has 14 residues.

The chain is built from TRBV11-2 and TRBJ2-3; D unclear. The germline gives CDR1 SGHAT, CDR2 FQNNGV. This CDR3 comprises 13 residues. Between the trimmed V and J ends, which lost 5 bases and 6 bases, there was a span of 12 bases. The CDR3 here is CASSASVADTQYF. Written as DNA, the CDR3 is TGTGCCAGCAGCGCCTCAGTAGCCGATACGCAGTATTTT.

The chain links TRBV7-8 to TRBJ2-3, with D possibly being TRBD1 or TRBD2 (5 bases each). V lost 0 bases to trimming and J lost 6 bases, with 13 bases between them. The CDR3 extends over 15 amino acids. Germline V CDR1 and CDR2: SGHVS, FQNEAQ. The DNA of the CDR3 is TGTGCCAGCAGCTTAGCGTTTGTGGGGACCGATACGCAGTATTTT. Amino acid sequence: CASSLAFVGTDTQYF. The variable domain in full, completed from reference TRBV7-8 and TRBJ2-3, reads GAGVSQSPRYKVAKRGQDVALRCDPISGHVSLFWYQQALGQGPEFLTYFQNEAQLDKSGLPSDRFFAERPEGSVSTLKIQRTQQEDSAVYLCASSLAFVGTDTQYFGPGTRLTVL.

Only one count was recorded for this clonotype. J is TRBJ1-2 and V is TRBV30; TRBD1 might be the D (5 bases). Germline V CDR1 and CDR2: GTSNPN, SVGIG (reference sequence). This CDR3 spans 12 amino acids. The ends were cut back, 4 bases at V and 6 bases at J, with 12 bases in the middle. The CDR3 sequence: CAWTSGGNGYTF. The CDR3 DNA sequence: TGTGCCTGGACAAGTGGGGGAAATGGCTACACCTTC.

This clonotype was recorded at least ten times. Here the CDR3 DNA reads TGCAGTGCCCAGACAGGGGGCGACTCTTCCGAGCAGTACTTC. Translation gives CSAQTGGDSSEQYF. The V and J genes are TRBV20-1 and TRBJ2-7, with 10 bases matching TRBD1. The junction had 11 bases not matched to a gene; V was cut back by 6 bases and J by 6 bases. The CDR3 has 14 amino acids. Germline V gene data show CDR1 as DFQATT and CDR2 as SNEGSKA (reference sequence).

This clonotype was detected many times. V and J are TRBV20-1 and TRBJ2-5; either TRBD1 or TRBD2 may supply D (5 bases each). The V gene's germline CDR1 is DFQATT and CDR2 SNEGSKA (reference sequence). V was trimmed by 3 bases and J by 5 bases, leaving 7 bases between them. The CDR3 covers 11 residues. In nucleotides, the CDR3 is TGCAGTGCTAGCGGGACGGAGACCCAGTACTTC. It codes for CSASGTETQYF.

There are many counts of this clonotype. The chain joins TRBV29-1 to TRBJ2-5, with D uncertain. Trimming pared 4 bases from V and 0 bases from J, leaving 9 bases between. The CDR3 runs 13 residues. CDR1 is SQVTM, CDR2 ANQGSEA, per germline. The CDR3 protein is CSVVTLYQETQYF. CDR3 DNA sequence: TGCAGCGTTGTAACCCTGTACCAAGAGACCCAGTACTTC.

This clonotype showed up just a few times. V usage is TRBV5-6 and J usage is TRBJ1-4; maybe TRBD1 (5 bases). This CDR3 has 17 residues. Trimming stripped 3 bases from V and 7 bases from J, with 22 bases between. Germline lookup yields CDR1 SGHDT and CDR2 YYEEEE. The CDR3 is CASSSKLGPLPGEKLFF. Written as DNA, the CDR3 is TGTGCCAGCAGCTCGAAGTTGGGACCCCTTCCCGGTGAAAAACTGTTTTTT. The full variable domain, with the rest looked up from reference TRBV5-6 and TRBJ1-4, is DAGVTQSPTHLIKTRGQQVTLRCSPKSGHDTVSWYQQALGQGPQFIFQYYEEEERQRGNFPDRFSGHQFPNYSSELNVNALLLGDSALYLCASSSKLGPLPGEKLFFGSGTQLSVL.

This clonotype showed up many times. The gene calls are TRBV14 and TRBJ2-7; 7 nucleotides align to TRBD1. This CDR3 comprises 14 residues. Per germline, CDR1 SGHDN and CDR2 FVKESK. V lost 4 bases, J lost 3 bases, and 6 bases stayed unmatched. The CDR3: CASSPQGWNYEQYF. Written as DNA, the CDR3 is TGTGCCAGCAGCCCACAGGGGTGGAACTACGAGCAGTACTTC. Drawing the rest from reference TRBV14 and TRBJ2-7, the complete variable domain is EAGVTQFPSHSVIEKGQTVTLRCDPISGHDNLYWYRRVMGKEIKFLLHFVKESKQDESGMPNNRFLAERTGGTYSTLKVQPAELEDSGVYFCASSPQGWNYEQYFGPGTRLTVT.

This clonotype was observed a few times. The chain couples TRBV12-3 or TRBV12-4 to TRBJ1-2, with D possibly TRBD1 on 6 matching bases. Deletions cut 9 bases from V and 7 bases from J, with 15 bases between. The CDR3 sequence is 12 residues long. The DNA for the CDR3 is TGTGCCAGTACACAGGGTTGGGGTGGCTACACCTTC. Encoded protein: CASTQGWGGYTF.